This T cell receptor beta chain was profiled in a study of cytomegalovirus exposure and HLA in healthy donors. Whole-study findings and limits: While the bulk of TCR sequences proved rare, some public TCRs turned up in many donors. The study recorded 160 or so TCR beta chains that were cytomegalovirus-associated.

As concerns this clone: Its target is not known.

The donors belonged to the roughly 130-subject validation cohort, separate from the roughly 670-subject first cohort. V dropped 0 bases and J dropped 5 bases, with 11 bases sitting between them. The CDR3 has 15 residues. Germline-derived CDR1 and CDR2 are MNHEY and SVGAGI. The repertoire was sequenced with immunoSEQ multiplex PCR; TCRdb's copy has only in-frame clones and lacks some. In the table there are about 220,000 clones, roughly 89% of which are singletons. Sequencing was performed on PBMCs. V and J are TRBV6-5 and TRBJ1-3; D gene uncertain. This clonotype originated in a man between 18 and 29 years old in good health and CMV-seronegative. The CDR3 nucleotides are TGTGCCAGCAGTTACTCGGAACGGGTGAGAAACACCATATATTTT. Encoded protein: CASSYSERVRNTIYF.